This record concerns one T cell receptor beta chain sequence. What it binds is not known. The data stem from a study of PD-L1 blockade in urothelial cancer. Study-level background: Atezolizumab 1,200 mg was given intravenously every 3 weeks, starting 2014. Blood samples contained a median roughly 150,000 T cells. Study-wide findings and caveats: By 3 weeks, tumor-associated blood clones had expanded more in durable-benefit patients.

The time point here: pretreatment peripheral blood. Only in-frame clones appear in the TCRdb table, and some are missing; sequencing was by immunoSEQ multiplex PCR. The sample contains fewer than 60,000 clones, around 80% of which appear only once. This CDR3 is built from 13 residues. CDR1 is MNHEY, CDR2 SVGAGI, per germline. Trimming took off 9 bases at V and 1 base at J, with 10 bases between the two ends. The receptor comes from a man in his sixties or seventies with urothelial cancer. J is TRBJ1-5 and V is TRBV6-5, with D uncertain. The sequencing used PBMCs, collected around atezolizumab (anti-PD-L1) treatment. The CDR3 nucleotides read TGTGCCAGTCGCTCGGGGAGCAATCAGCCCCAGCATTTT. This sequence encodes CASRSGSNQPQHF.